The 2 T cell receptor beta chains listed next were all sequenced from one sample in a study of blood T cells in healthy people across ages. Alongside a J-beta primer mix, a sample-barcoded 5' primer served in a second PCR lasting roughly 6 to 11 cycles. TCRdb re-derived calls from the 5' RACE reads in MiXCR, one entry per CDR3 protein. The data show approximately 730,000 distinct CDR3 sequences, with about 55% seen just once and approximately 40% held by the top ten. Sample: blood. All receptors derive from a man at least 80 years old in good health.

The rearrangement joins TRBV18 to TRBJ2-4; a possible D gene is TRBD2 (5 bases). Judging by the DNA end, TRBJ2-7 fits better; the J call may be wrong. Per the germline V gene, CDR1 is KGHSH and CDR2 is LQKENI. The CDR3 is made up of 13 amino acids. CDR3 bases: TGTGCCAGCTCACCTACTAGAACACACGAGCAGTACTTC. Amino acids: CASSPTRTHEQYF.

The chain has TRBV29-1 and TRBJ2-7; D might be TRBD2 (6 bases). Deletions cut 6 bases from V and 7 bases from J, with 13 bases between. From germline, CDR1 is SQVTM and CDR2 ANQGSEA. This CDR3 spans 11 amino acids. The CDR3 is CSVGDFWEQYF. The DNA of the CDR3 is TGCAGCGTAGGGGACTTTTGGGAGCAGTACTTC.